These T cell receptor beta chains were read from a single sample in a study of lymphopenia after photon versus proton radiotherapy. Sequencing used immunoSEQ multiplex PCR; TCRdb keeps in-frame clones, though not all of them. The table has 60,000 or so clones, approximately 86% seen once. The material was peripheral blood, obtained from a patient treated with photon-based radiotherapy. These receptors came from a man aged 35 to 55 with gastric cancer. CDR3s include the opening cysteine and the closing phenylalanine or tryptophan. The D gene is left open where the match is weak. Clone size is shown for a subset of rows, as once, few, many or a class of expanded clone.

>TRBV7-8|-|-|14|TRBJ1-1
CASSSRQLNTEAFF
TGTGCCAGCAGCTCGAGACAATTAAACACTGAAGCTTTCTTT
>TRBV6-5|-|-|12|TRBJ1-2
CASGDSTRGYTF
TGTGCCAGCGGAGACAGTACTCGAGGCTACACCTTC
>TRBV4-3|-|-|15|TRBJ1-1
CASSQDPSLNTEAFF
TGCGCCAGCAGCCAAGATCCCAGTCTGAACACTGAAGCTTTCTTT
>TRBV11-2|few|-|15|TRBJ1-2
CASSSTTAAGYGYTF
TGTGCCAGCAGCTCTACTACGGCTGCGGGATATGGCTACACCTTC
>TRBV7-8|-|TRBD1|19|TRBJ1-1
CASSSLRDSLRLMNTEAFF
TGTGCCAGCAGCTCGCTCCGGGACAGCTTACGCCTAATGAACACTGAAGCTTTCTTT
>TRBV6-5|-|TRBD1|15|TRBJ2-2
CASSRDRGVAGELFF
TGTGCCAGCAGTCGAGACAGGGGAGTGGCCGGGGAGCTGTTTTTT
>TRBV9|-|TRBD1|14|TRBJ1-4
CASSVGQPNEKLFF
TGTGCCAGCAGCGTGGGACAGCCTAATGAAAAACTGTTTTTT
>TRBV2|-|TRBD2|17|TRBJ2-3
CASRWAVAGGGTDTQYF
TGTGCCAGCAGATGGGCCGTTGCGGGGGGTGGCACAGATACGCAGTATTTT
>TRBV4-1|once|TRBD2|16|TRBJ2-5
CASSQGLAGGRETQYF
TGCGCCAGCAGCCAAGGTCTAGCGGGGGGGCGGGAGACCCAGTACTTC
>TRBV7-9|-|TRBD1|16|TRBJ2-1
CASSLVLGTGRNEQFF
TGTGCCAGCAGCTTAGTGCTAGGGACAGGGCGCAATGAGCAGTTCTTC
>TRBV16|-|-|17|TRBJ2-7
CASSQSWDISVSYEQYF
TGTGCCAGCAGCCAATCGTGGGACATCTCCGTATCCTACGAGCAGTACTTC
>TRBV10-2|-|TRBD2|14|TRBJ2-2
CASIRGENTGELFF
TGCGCCAGCATTCGGGGGGAGAACACCGGGGAGCTGTTTTTT
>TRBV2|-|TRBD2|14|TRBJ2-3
CASNMGLATDTQYF
TGTGCCAGCAATATGGGACTAGCAACAGATACGCAGTATTTT
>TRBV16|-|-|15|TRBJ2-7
CASSQSRDNSYEQYF
TGTGCCAGCAGCCAATCCCGGGACAACTCCTACGAGCAGTACTTC
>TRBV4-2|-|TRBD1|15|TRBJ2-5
CASSQDPGTEETQYF
TGTGCCAGCAGCCAAGATCCCGGGACAGAAGAGACCCAGTACTTC
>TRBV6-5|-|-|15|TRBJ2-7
CASSRAGQDLSEQYF
TGTGCCAGCAGCAGAGCGGGACAGGATTTATCCGAGCAGTACTTC
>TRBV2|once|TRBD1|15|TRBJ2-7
CASSTRDRAFYEQYF
TGTGCCAGCAGTACCCGGGACAGGGCGTTCTACGAGCAGTACTTC
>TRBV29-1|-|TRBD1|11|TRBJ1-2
CSAPTGGGYTF
TGCAGCGCCCCGACAGGGGGAGGCTACACCTTC
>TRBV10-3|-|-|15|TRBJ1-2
CAISERGLESYGYTF
TGTGCCATCAGTGAACGGGGACTGGAGTCCTATGGCTACACCTTC
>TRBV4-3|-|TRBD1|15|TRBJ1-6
CASSQDAGGSVPLHF
TGCGCCAGCAGCCAAGATGCAGGGGGAAGTGTACCCCTCCACTTT
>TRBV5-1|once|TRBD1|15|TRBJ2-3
CASSLQGARTDTQYF
TGCGCCAGCAGCTTACAGGGGGCGCGGACAGATACGCAGTATTTT
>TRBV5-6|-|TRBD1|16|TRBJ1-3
CASSSGTGASGNTIYF
TGTGCCAGCAGCTCCGGGACAGGCGCCTCTGGAAACACCATATATTTT
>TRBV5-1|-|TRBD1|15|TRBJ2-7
CASSPGQGGDYEQYF
TGCGCCAGCAGCCCGGGACAGGGAGGCGACTACGAGCAGTACTTC
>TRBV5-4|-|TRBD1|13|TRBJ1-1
CADRGGGSTEAFF
TGTGCCGACAGGGGGGGTGGGAGCACTGAAGCTTTCTTT
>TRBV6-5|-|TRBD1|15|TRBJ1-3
CASRTQGAGGNTIYF
TGTGCCAGCAGGACTCAGGGGGCTGGTGGAAACACCATATATTTT
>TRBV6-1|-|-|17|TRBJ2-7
CASSANPLLARASEQYF
TGTGCCAGCAGTGCGAACCCCTTATTAGCGAGGGCTAGCGAGCAGTACTTC
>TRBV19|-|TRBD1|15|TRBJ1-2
CASKSRAGGIYGYTF
TGTGCCAGTAAATCTCGGGCAGGGGGTATCTATGGCTACACCTTC
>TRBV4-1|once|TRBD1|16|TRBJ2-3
CASSRTQGVFADTQYF
TGCGCCAGCAGCCGCACACAGGGGGTATTCGCAGATACGCAGTATTTT
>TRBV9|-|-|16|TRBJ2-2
CASSVGWTANTGELFF
TGTGCCAGCAGCGTTGGGTGGACAGCGAACACCGGGGAGCTGTTTTTT
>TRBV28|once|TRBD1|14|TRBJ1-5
CASRTGGGHQPQHF
TGTGCCAGCAGAACAGGGGGGGGGCATCAGCCCCAGCATTTT
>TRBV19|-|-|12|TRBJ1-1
CASEALNTEAFF
TGTGCCAGCGAGGCCCTGAACACTGAAGCTTTCTTT
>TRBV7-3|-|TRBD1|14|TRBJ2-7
CASSLGTGSYEQYF
TGTGCCAGCAGCTTAGGGACAGGATCCTACGAGCAGTACTTC
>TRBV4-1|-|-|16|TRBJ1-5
CASSQGAGISNQPQHF
TGCGCCAGCAGCCAAGGCGCAGGGATCAGCAATCAGCCCCAGCATTTT
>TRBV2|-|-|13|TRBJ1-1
CATSVDTNTEAFF
TGTGCCACCTCGGTGGACACGAACACTGAAGCTTTCTTT
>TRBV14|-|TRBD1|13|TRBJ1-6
CASSTTGDSPLHF
TGTGCCAGCAGTACTACAGGGGACTCACCCCTCCACTTT
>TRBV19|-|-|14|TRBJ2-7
CASSIRQLEYEQYF
TGTGCCAGTAGTATCCGACAGCTGGAGTACGAGCAGTACTTC
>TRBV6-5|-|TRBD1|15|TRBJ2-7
CASSYSVGTGLEQYF
TGTGCCAGCAGTTACTCGGTCGGGACAGGGCTGGAGCAGTACTTC
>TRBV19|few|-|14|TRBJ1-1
CASSIPGFNTEAFF
TGTGCCAGTAGTATTCCTGGATTCAACACTGAAGCTTTCTTT
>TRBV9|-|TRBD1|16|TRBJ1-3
CASSANRGLSGNTIYF
TGTGCCAGCAGCGCCAACAGGGGGCTCTCTGGAAACACCATATATTTT
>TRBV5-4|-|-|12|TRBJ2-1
CASSLGSGEQFF
TGTGCCAGCAGCTTGGGGTCTGGTGAGCAGTTCTTC
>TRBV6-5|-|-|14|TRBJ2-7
CASRLLQGVGEQYF
TGTGCCAGCAGACTACTCCAGGGTGTCGGCGAGCAGTACTTC